The text below deals with one T cell receptor beta chain. Antigen specificity is unknown. The CDR3 extends over 14 amino acids. V was shortened by 1 base and J by 0 bases, with 6 bases between the two germline ends. The germline gives CDR1 MGHRA, CDR2 YSYEKL. The sample is drawn from a study of monozygotic twins with cystic fibrosis. The study's findings and limits: Clonality was generally low (median roughly 0.0095), higher in the most severe patients. Co-twins had the most similar V usage for 13 of 16 pairs, J for 8. In this small cohort, shared CDR3 numbers showed no association with age, concordance or disease severity.

Using immunoSEQ multiplex PCR, the repertoire was profiled, and TCRdb retains in-frame clones only, with some absent. The profile shows around 30,000 clones, 85% of them singletons. Sample: blood. This clonotype was sampled from a girl between 2 and 10 years old with cystic fibrosis. The rearrangement uses TRBV4-1 and TRBJ1-1; no clear D. CDR3 nucleotides: TGCGCCAGCAGCCAAGGGCAGATGAACACTGAAGCTTTCTTT. The encoded protein is CASSQGQMNTEAFF.